One sample yielded the 12 T cell receptor beta chains listed below, sequenced in a study of cytomegalovirus exposure and HLA in healthy donors. With 60 Vbeta and 13 Jbeta primers, the PCR was carried out. TCRdb's table, derived via immunoSEQ multiplex PCR, lists solely in-frame clones and lacks some. The repertoire holds around 130,000 clones, with 70% to 85% as singletons. Sequenced input: PBMCs. Source of these receptors: a boy aged 2 to 10 in good health and CMV-seronegative.

This chain uses TRBV4-3 with TRBJ1-2; D remains unclear. CDR1 LGHNA and CDR2 YSLEER come from the germline V gene. The CDR3 sequence is 16 residues long. Trimming removed 1 base at V and 4 bases at J, with 16 bases between. DNA of the CDR3: TGCGCCAGCAGCCAAGGTTCGAGGTCCCCTCCCTATGGCTACACCTTC. It translates to CASSQGSRSPPYGYTF.

The chain couples TRBV19 to TRBJ2-1; 8 nucleotides align to TRBD2. The J segment lost 7 bases and the V segment lost 4 bases, leaving 12 bases of the junction unmatched. The CDR3 length is 16 residues. Germline V CDR1 and CDR2: LNHDA, SQIVND (reference sequence). CDR3 DNA: TGTGCCAGTAGTACGGGGCTCGGGGGGGCTGGGAATGAGCAGTTCTTC. It yields the protein CASSTGLGGAGNEQFF.

This clone turned up a few times. This chain's CDR3 is CASRGSGGLSYNEQFF. CDR3 sequence (DNA): TGTGCCAGCAGGGGATCGGGGGGCCTTTCCTACAATGAGCAGTTCTTC. J is TRBJ2-1 and V is TRBV2; D possibly corresponds to TRBD2 (7 bases). This CDR3 has 16 amino acids. Trimming cost V 6 bases and J 1 base, with 16 bases left between them. The germline V gene encodes CDR1 SNHLY and CDR2 FYNNEI.

The J gene is TRBJ1-1, the V gene TRBV15; tentatively, D is TRBD1 (6 bases). The CDR3 sequence is 15 residues long. V lost 4 bases and J lost 3, with 15 bases in between. The germline CDR1 and CDR2 sequences are LNHNV and YYDKDF (reference sequence). The CDR3 region has the DNA TGTGCCACCAGCACCTTACAGGGTGGGGACACTGAAGCTTTCTTT. Translating it yields CATSTLQGGDTEAFF.

The chain is built from TRBV11-2 and TRBJ2-7, with 10 bases fitting TRBD1. The CDR3 spans 15 residues. V lost 4 bases and J lost 2; bases outside the gene matches: 5. Germline V CDR1 and CDR2: SGHAT, FQNNGV. CDR3 in amino acids: CASSWNDRGPYEQYF. The CDR3 bases are TGTGCCAGCAGCTGGAACGACAGGGGGCCCTACGAGCAGTACTTC. Together with reference TRBV11-2 and TRBJ2-7, the CDR3 gives the full variable domain: EAGVAQSPRYKIIEKRQSVAFWCNPISGHATLYWYQQILGQGPKLLIQFQNNGVVDDSQLPKDRFSAERLKGVDSTLKIQPAKLEDSAVYLCASSWNDRGPYEQYFGPGTRLTVT.

The chain joins TRBV9 to TRBJ2-7, with 13 bases that match TRBD2. Germline CDR1 is SGDLS and CDR2 is YYNGEE. V shed 4 bases, J shed 2 bases, and the junction held 3 bases outside the gene matches. CDR3 length equals 15 residues. The CDR3 DNA reads as TGTGCCAGCAGCCTGACTAGCGGGGGGCCCTACGAGCAGTACTTC. Translated: CASSLTSGGPYEQYF.

The chain has TRBV6-5 and TRBJ2-1; TRBD2 matches 7 bases. Germline trimming cut 2 bases from V and 9 bases from J; bases unmatched to any gene: 7. The CDR3 totals 14 residues. Germline V gene data show CDR1 as MNHEY and CDR2 as SVGAGI. This CDR3 reads CASSYGTTSSEQFF. CDR3 DNA sequence: TGTGCCAGCAGTTACGGGACTACGAGCAGTGAGCAGTTCTTC.

The chain joins TRBV9 to TRBJ2-1; TRBD1 aligns across 9 bases. CDR1 and CDR2 (germline): SGDLS, YYNGEE. This CDR3 has 15 residues. V trimming: 0 bases; J trimming: 4 bases; junction bases outside the gene matches: 2. The CDR3 sequence is CASSVEGTGYNEQFF. The CDR3 DNA follows: TGTGCCAGCAGCGTAGAGGGGACAGGGTACAATGAGCAGTTCTTC.

This chain connects TRBV11-2 to TRBJ2-7; D possibly matches TRBD1 or TRBD2 (5 bases each). The germline V and J ends were trimmed by 1 base and 6 bases, with 10 bases remaining between them. This CDR3 contains 13 residues. CDR1 is SGHAT and CDR2 is FQNNGV in the germline V gene. In DNA form, the CDR3 reads TGTGCCAGCAGCTTAGTAGTTGGGGGCGAGCAGTACGTC. This sequence encodes CASSLVVGGEQYV.

The rearrangement joins TRBV9 to TRBJ1-2; TRBD1 matches 9 bases. CDR1 and CDR2 (germline): SGDLS, YYNGEE. V was clipped by 0 bases and J by 6 bases; unmatched bases: 9. The CDR3 covers 16 residues. CDR3 loop: CASSVATGGNGDGYTF. The CDR3 region has the DNA TGTGCCAGCAGCGTAGCTACAGGGGGCAACGGGGATGGCTACACCTTC.

This clone turned up a few times. The chain carries TRBV2 and TRBJ1-6; a weak D match, TRBD1 (5 bases). Trimming removed 11 bases at V and 3 bases at J, with 14 bases between. The CDR3 is 14 amino acids. The germline V gene encodes CDR1 SNHLY and CDR2 FYNNEI. This CDR3 is CAYEGVRYNSPLHF. The CDR3 DNA follows: TGTGCCTACGAAGGGGTCCGCTATAATTCACCCCTCCACTTT. Full variable domain (rest looked up from reference TRBV2 and TRBJ1-6): EPEVTQTPSHQVTQMGQEVILRCVPISNHLYFYWYRQILGQKVEFLVSFYNNEISEKSEIFDDQFSVERPDGSNFTLKIRSTKLEDSAMYFCAYEGVRYNSPLHFGNGTRLTVT.

The chain is built from TRBV14 and TRBJ1-2, with TRBD1 as a possible D gene (5 bases). Germline CDR1 SGHDN, CDR2 FVKESK. V lost 0 bases, J lost 11 bases, and 22 bases lay in between. The CDR3 runs 16 residues. CDR3 in amino acids: CASSQDVVGGPFGYTF. CDR3 nucleotides: TGTGCCAGCAGCCAAGATGTCGTGGGGGGACCTTTTGGGTACACCTTC.